This T cell receptor (beta chain) was identified during a study of cytomegalovirus exposure and HLA in healthy donors. Overall study findings and caveats: In a later analysis, compared with equally common non-associated chains, HLA-associated beta chains were more expanded.

Primers for the PCR totalled 60 Vbeta and 13 Jbeta. Assay used: immunoSEQ multiplex PCR; TCRdb lists only in-frame clones, some missing. Here the sample spans under 200,000 clones, 77% being singletons. Trimming took 6 bases from V and 3 from J; bases not matched to a gene: 0. The CDR3 sequence is 13 residues long. Germline V CDR1 and CDR2: ENHRY, SYGVKD. This clone has just a few counts. What it recognizes is unknown. Sequencing was done on a sample of PBMCs. The TCR comes from a middle-aged woman in good health and CMV-seropositive. The gene calls are TRBV10-3 and TRBJ2-7; 12 bases line up with TRBD2. The CDR3 region has the DNA TGTGCCATCAGACTAGCGGGAGGCTACGAGCAGTACTTC. Protein sequence: CAIRLAGGYEQYF.